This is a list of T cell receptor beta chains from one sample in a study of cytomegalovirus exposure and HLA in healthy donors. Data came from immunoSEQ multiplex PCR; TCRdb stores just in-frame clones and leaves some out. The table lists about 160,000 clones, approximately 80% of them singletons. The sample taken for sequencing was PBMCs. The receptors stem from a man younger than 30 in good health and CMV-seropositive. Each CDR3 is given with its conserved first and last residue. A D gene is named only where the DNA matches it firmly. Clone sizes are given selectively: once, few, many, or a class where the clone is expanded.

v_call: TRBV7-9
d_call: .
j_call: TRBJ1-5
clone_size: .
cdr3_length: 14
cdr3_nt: TGTGCCAGCAGCTTAGGAGGGTTCCGGCAGCCCCAGCATTTT
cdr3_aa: CASSLGGFRQPQHF

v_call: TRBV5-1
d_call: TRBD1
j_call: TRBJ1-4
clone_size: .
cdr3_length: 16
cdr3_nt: TGCGCCAGCAGTCGGACAGGGGACGGGCCTTTTGAAAAACTGTTTTTT
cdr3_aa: CASSRTGDGPFEKLFF

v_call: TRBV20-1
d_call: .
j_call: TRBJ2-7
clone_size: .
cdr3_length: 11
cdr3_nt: TGCAGTGCTGGCAGGGGATACGAGCAGTACTTC
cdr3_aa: CSAGRGYEQYF

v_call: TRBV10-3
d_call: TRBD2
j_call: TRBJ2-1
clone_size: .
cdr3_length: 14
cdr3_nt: TGTGCCATCAGGATAGCGGGACCAGACAATGAGCAGTTCTTC
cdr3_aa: CAIRIAGPDNEQFF

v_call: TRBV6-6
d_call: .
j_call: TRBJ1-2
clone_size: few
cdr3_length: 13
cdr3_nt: TGTGCCAGCAGCTTGACAGGCGACTATGGCTACACCTTC
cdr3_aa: CASSLTGDYGYTF

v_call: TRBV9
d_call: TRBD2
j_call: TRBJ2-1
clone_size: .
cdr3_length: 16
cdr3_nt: TGTGCCAGCAGCGGGCCTGAGCGGGAGGTTTACAATGAGCAGTTCTTC
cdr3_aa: CASSGPEREVYNEQFF

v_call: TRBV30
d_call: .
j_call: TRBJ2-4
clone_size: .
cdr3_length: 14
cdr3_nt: TGTGCCTGGAGTGGAGGAATAGCCAAAAACATTCAGTACTTC
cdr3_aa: CAWSGGIAKNIQYF

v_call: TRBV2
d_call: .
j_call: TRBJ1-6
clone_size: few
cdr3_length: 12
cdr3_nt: TGTGCCACCTCGGGGGGCGGGTCACCCCTCCACTTT
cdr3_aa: CATSGGGSPLHF

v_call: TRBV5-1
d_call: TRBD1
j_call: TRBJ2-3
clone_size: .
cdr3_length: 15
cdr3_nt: TGCGCCACCCGAACGGGACAGGCGGACACAGATACGCAGTATTTT
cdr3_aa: CATRTGQADTDTQYF

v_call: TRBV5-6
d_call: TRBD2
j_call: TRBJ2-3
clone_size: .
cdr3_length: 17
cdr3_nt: TGTGCCAGCAGCTTGTTGGCTAGCGGGGGAATAACAGATACGCAGTATTTT
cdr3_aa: CASSLLASGGITDTQYF

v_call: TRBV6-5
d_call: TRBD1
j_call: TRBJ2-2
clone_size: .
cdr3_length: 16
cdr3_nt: TGTGCCAGCAGTTACCTCGGACAGGGAACAAGCGGGGAGCTGTTTTTT
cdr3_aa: CASSYLGQGTSGELFF

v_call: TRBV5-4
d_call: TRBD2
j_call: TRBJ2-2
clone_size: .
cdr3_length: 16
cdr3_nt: TGTGCCAGCAGTTTAGGGGGACTAGCGAACACCGGGGAGCTGTTTTTT
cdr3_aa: CASSLGGLANTGELFF

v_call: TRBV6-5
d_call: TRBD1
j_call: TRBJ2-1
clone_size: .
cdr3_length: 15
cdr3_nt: TGTGCCAGCAGTCGTCGGGACAGGGGGCGGAATGAGCAGTTCTTC
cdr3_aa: CASSRRDRGRNEQFF

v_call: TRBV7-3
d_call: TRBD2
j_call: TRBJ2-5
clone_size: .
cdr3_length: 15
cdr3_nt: TGTGCCAGCAGCTTAAGCGGGGGAGGAAGAGAGACCCAGTACTTC
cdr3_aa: CASSLSGGGRETQYF

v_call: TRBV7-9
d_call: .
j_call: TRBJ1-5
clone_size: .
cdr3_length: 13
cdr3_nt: TGTGCCAGCAGCGGACAAGGGGATCAGCCCCAGCATTTT
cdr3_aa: CASSGQGDQPQHF

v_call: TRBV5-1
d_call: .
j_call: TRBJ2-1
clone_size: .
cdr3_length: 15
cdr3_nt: TGCGCCAGCAGCTTTGATACGAGCTCCTACAATGAGCAGTTCTTC
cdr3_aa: CASSFDTSSYNEQFF

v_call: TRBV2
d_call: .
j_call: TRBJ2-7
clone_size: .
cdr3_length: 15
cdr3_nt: TGTGCCAGCAGTGACGGGCGGCAGGGTCGGAACGAGCAGTACTTC
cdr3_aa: CASSDGRQGRNEQYF

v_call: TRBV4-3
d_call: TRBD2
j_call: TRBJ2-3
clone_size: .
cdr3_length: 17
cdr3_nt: TGCGCCAGCAGCCAAGATGGCTTGGCGGGGGGGCTAAATACGCAGTATTTT
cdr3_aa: CASSQDGLAGGLNTQYF

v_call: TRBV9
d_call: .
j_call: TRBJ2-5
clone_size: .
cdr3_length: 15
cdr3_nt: TGTGCCAGCAGCGTAGGGGGGGGCATAGTGGAGACCCAGTACTTC
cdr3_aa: CASSVGGGIVETQYF

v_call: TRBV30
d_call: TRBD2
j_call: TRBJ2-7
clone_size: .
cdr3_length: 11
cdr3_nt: TGTGCCTGGAGTAAAAGCGGGAGGCAGTACTTC
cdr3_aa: CAWSKSGRQYF

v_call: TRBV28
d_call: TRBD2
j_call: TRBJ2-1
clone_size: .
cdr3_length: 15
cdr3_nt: TGTGCCAGCAGTCTGGGGGGGATGGGATACAATGAGCAGTTCTTC
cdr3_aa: CASSLGGMGYNEQFF

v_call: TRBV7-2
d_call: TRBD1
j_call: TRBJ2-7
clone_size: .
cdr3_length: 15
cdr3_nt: TGTGCCAGCAGCTTAGGGGGGACAGGGCCCTACGAGCAGTACTTC
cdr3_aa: CASSLGGTGPYEQYF

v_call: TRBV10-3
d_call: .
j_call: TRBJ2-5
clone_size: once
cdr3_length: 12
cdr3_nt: TGTGCCATCAGTGAGCCCCGGGAGACCCAGTACTTC
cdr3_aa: CAISEPRETQYF

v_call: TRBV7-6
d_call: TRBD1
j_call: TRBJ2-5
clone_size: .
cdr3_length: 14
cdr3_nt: TGTGCCAGCAGGGACAGGGGGGACCAAGAGACCCAGTACTTC
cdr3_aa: CASRDRGDQETQYF

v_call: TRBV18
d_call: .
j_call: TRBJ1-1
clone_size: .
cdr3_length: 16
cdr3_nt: TGTGCCAGCTCACCCCGAGGGGAGGGGGTTTTCGCTGAAGCTTTCTTT
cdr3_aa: CASSPRGEGVFAEAFF

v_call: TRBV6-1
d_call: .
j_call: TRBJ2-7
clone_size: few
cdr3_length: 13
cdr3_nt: TGTGCCAGCAGACCGGGACTTGTATACGAGCAGTACTTC
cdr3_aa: CASRPGLVYEQYF

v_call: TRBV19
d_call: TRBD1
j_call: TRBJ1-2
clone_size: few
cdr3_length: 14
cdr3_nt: TGTGCCAGTATCAGACAGGGGGCGAACCATGGCTACACCTTC
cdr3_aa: CASIRQGANHGYTF

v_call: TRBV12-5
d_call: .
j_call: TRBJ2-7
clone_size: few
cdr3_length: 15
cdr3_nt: TGTGCTAGTGGTTTGATGGACGGGGGTTTTCGCGAGCAGTACTTC
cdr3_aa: CASGLMDGGFREQYF

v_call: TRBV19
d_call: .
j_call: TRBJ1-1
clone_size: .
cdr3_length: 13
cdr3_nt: TGTGCCAGTAGTGCTACGGTGAACACTGAAGCTTTCTTT
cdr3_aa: CASSATVNTEAFF

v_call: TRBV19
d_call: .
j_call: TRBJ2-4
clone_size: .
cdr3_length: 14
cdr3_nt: TGTGCCAGTAGTATAGCAATAGCCAAAAACATTCAGTACTTC
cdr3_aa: CASSIAIAKNIQYF

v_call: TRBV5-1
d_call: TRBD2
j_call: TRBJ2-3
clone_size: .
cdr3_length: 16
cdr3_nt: TGCGCCAGCAGCTTGTCACGGACTAGCGGCACAGATACGCAGTATTTT
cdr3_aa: CASSLSRTSGTDTQYF

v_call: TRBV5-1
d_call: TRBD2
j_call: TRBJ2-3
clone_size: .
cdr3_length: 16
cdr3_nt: TGCGCCAGCAGCTTGGTCGGACTAGCGGAGGTAGATACGCAGTATTTT
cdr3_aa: CASSLVGLAEVDTQYF

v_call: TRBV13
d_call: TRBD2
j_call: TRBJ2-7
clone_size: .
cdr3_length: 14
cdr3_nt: TGTGCCAGCAGCTTAGCCCTAGCGGGGGGCGAGCAGTACTTC
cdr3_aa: CASSLALAGGEQYF

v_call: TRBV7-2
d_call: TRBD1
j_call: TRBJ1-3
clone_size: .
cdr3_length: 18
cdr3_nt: TGTGCCAGCAGCTGGGAGAGGCAGGGGGGTCGGTCCGGAAACACCATATATTTT
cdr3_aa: CASSWERQGGRSGNTIYF

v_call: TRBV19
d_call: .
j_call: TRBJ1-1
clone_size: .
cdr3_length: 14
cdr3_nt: TGTGCCAGCACTAGACGGGGGGCGAAAACTGAAGCTTTCTTT
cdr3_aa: CASTRRGAKTEAFF

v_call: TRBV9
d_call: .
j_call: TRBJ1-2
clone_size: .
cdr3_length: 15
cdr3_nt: TGTGCCAGCAGCCAAGCGGGGGGCAGTGCCTATGGCTACACCTTC
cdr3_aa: CASSQAGGSAYGYTF

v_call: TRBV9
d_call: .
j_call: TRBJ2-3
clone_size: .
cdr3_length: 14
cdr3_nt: TGTGCCAGCAGCGTTAGCTCCCGCACAGATACGCAGTATTTT
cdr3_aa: CASSVSSRTDTQYF

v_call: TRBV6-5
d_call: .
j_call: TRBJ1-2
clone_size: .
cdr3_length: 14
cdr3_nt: TGTGCCAGCAGTCTCTCCGGGGGGATGTGGGGCTACACCTTC
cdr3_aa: CASSLSGGMWGYTF